This TCR beta chain was sequenced during a study of shared clonotypes between healthy human individuals. Positive CCR7 selection of CD45RO-negative cells yielded the naive CD8 cells, and terminally differentiated effector memory CD45RA+ cells were excluded. V lost 5 bases, J lost 6 bases, and 7 bases stayed unmatched. In germline, CDR1 is MDHEN, CDR2 SYDVKM. The CDR3 sequence is 14 residues long. Repertoires were generated with immunoSEQ multiplex PCR, while TCRdb's copy carries only in-frame clones and drops some. There are about 600,000 clones in the sample; roughly 95% occur only once, and roughly 0.1% lies in the top ten.

The chain joins TRBV28 to TRBJ1-1; 9 positions match TRBD1. Material: naive CD8+ T cells sorted from blood. The receptor's source is a woman aged 30 to 39 in good health. DNA of the CDR3: TGTGCCAGCAGTACGGACAGGGGTTCTGCTGAAGCTTTCTTT. Residues: CASSTDRGSAEAFF.